This T cell receptor beta chain derives from a study of PD-1 blockade in classical Hodgkin lymphoma. Method: immunoSEQ multiplex PCR; TCRdb's copy keeps in-frame clones and lacks some. The repertoire holds fewer than 20,000 clones, about 92% seen once, with 0.51% in the top ten. Per the germline V gene, CDR1 is SGDLS and CDR2 is YYNGEE. Between the trimmed V and J ends, which lost 0 bases and 6 bases, there was a span of 13 bases. The CDR3 has 14 residues. The time point was: newly diagnosed, previously untreated cHL patient sample. Magnetic negative selection was used to purify CD4+ T cells from PBMCs that had been thawed.

The chain is built from TRBV9 and TRBJ2-7; D may be TRBD1 (5 bases). The receptor's source is a human donor with classical Hodgkin lymphoma. Sequencing was performed on CD4+ T cells from blood. Written as DNA, the CDR3 is TGTGCCAGCAGCGTAGCGGTGGGGCAGATCGAGCAGTACTTC. The encoded protein is CASSVAVGQIEQYF.